This T cell receptor (beta chain) was identified in a study of T-cell reconstitution after alpha-beta-depleted transplantation in children (dated by TCRdb to 2016 to 2018). Study-wide context: Using TCR repertoire profiling, the study quantitatively followed how T-cell immune reconstitution unfolded in children after TCRalphabeta/CD19-depleted allogeneic hematopoietic cell transplantation. The investigation overall reported the following: In some patients, the high TCRbeta diversity seen at day 60 was put down to recipient T cells and intrathymic progenitors that had survived conditioning. Over the following months the frequencies of hyperexpanded clones went down, and after one year T-cell counts and TCRbeta diversity were mostly credited to newly produced T cells. The apparently early recovery of alphabetaT-cell counts about two months after transplant reportedly depended on only several hundred rapidly expanded clones that came from non-depleted graft cells.

From cysteine to phenylalanine, the CDR3 is 15 amino acids long. CDR3 DNA is the only sequence kept; it has 45 bases, read in frame from the first base. The germline V gene (reference sequence) yields MNHEY for CDR1 and SMNVEV for CDR2. Trimming leaves V shorter by 8 bases and J shorter by 7 bases, with the junction holding 13 bases beyond the gene matches. The time point label corresponds to: day 60 (about 2 months) after transplantation. The sample's treatment or condition label is to be understood as: allogeneic hematopoietic cell transplantation with graft depleted of TCRalphabeta T cells and CD19 B cells. The transplant recipients were children given TCRalphabeta/CD19-depleted allogeneic hematopoietic cell grafts. This clonotype has ten or more counts. It has no known antigen specificity. Qualities for individual bases were not recorded, and no much larger clone is one base off. Library creation used PCR. Sequencing relied on an Illumina HiSeq 2500. TCR libraries were prepared with molecular barcoding, using unique molecular identifiers to normalize TCRbeta repertoire quantification. TCRdb reanalyzed the raw reads on its own, using fastp at Q25 for trimming and MiXCR for clone calling, and kept in-frame beta chains. Every entry covers one CDR3 protein and lists the most common genes and DNA from its rows. Present in this sample are about 31,000 distinct CDR3 sequences, under 6.5% of which were seen just once. The ten most abundant clones make up over 25% of the sample.

The chain uses TRBV27 and TRBJ2-2; 7 bases in the middle match TRBD2. The TCR was taken from a child under two years old who had a stem cell transplant for acute myeloid leukemia, so the T cells may come from the graft donor. The specimen comprised peripheral blood, sampled 60 days after TCRalphabeta/CD19-depleted stem cell transplant. The sequenced DNA is TGTGCCAGCGGACCGACCGGGGGGAGAGGCGGGGAGCTGTTTTTT. This sequence encodes CASGPTGGRGGELFF.